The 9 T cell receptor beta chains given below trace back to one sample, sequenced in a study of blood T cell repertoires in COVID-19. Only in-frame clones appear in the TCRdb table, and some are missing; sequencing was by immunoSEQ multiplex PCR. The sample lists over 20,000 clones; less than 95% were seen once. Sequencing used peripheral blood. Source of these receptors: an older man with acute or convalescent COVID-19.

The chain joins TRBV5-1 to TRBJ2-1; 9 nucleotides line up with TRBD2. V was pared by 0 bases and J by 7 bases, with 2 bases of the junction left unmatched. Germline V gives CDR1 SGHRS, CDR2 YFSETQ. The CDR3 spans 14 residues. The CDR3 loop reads CASSLVAGGNEQFF. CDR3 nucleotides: TGCGCCAGCAGCTTGGTCGCGGGGGGGAATGAGCAGTTCTTC.

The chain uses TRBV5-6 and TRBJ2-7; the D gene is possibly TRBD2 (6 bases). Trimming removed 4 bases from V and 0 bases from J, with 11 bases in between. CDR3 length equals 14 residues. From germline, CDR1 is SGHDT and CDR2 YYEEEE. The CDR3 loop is CASSLGLSSYEQYF. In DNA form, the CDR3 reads TGTGCCAGCAGCCTCGGACTAAGCTCCTACGAGCAGTACTTC.

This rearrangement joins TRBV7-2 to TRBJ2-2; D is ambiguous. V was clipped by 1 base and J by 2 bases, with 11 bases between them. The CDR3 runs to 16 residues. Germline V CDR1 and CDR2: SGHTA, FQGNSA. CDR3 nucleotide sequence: TGTGCCAGCAGCTTAGTCCTTCCCTTAAACACCGGGGAGCTGTTTTTT. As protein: CASSLVLPLNTGELFF. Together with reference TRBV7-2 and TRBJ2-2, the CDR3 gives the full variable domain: GAGVSQSPSNKVTEKGKDVELRCDPISGHTALYWYRQSLGQGLEFLIYFQGNSAPDKSGLPSDRFSAERTGGSVSTLTIQRTQQEDSAVYLCASSLVLPLNTGELFFGEGSRLTVL.

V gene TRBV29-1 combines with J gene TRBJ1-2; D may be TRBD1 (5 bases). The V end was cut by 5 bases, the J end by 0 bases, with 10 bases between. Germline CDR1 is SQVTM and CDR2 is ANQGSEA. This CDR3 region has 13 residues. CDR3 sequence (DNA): TGCAGCGTTTCGGGGGGGGCTAACTATGGCTACACCTTC. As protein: CSVSGGANYGYTF.

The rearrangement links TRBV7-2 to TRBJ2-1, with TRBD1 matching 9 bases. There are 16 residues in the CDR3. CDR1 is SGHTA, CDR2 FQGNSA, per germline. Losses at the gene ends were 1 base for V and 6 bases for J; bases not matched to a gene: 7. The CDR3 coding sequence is TGTGCCAGCAGCTTAGGGGGGGGACAGGGTCGCAATGAGCAGTTCTTC. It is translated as CASSLGGGQGRNEQFF.

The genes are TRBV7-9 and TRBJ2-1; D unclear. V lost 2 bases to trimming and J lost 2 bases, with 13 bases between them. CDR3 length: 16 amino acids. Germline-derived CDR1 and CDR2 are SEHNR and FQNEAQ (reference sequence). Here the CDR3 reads CASSLIRLGAYNEQFF. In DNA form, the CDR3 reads TGTGCCAGCAGCTTAATTCGACTTGGTGCCTACAATGAGCAGTTCTTC.

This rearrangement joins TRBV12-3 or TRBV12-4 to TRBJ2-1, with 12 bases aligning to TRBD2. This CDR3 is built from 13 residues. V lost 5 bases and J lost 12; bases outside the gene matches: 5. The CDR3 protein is CASSPSGGGGQFF. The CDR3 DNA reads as TGTGCCAGCAGTCCTAGCGGGGGGGGAGGGCAGTTCTTC.

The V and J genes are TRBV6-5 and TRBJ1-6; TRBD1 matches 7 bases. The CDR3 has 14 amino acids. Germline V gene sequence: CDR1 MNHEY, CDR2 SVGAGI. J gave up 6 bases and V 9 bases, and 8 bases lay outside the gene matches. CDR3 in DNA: TGTGCCAGTACTAAAGGGACAGTTAATTCACCCCTCCACTTT. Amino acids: CASTKGTVNSPLHF.

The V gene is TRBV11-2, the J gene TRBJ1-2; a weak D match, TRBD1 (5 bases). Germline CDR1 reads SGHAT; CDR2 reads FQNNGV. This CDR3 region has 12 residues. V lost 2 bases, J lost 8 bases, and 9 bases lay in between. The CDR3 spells CASSLKGFGYTF. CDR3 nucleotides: TGTGCCAGCAGCTTAAAGGGGTTCGGCTACACCTTC. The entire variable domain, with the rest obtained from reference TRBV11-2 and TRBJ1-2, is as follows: EAGVAQSPRYKIIEKRQSVAFWCNPISGHATLYWYQQILGQGPKLLIQFQNNGVVDDSQLPKDRFSAERLKGVDSTLKIQPAKLEDSAVYLCASSLKGFGYTFGSGTRLTVV.